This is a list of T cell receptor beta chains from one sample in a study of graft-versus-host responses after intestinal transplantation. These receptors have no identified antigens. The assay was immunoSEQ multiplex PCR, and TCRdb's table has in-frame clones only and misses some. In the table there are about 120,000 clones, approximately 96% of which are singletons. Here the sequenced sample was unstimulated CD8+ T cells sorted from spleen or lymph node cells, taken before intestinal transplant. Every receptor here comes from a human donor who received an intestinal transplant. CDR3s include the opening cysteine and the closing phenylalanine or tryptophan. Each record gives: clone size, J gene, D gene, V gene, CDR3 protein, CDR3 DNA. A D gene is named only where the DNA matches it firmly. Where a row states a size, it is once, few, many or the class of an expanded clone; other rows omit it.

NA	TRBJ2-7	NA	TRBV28	CASSFVRAYEQYF	TGTGCCAGCAGTTTTGTCAGGGCCTACGAGCAGTACTTC
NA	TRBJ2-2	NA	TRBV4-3	CASSHLGLTGELFF	TGCGCCAGCAGCCACTTAGGCCTAACCGGGGAGCTGTTTTTT
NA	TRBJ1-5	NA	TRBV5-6	CASSSQTGGHFDQPQHF	TGTGCCAGCAGCTCACAAACCGGTGGACATTTCGATCAGCCCCAGCATTTT
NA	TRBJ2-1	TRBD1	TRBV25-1	CASGPTGGDEQFF	TGTGCCAGCGGACCGACAGGGGGAGATGAGCAGTTCTTC
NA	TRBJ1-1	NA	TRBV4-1	CASSTAVAGTEAFF	TGCGCCAGCAGCACTGCAGTGGCGGGCACTGAAGCTTTCTTT
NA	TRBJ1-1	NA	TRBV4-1	CASSHPQTGNTEAFF	TGCGCCAGCAGCCACCCTCAGACAGGGAACACTGAAGCTTTCTTT
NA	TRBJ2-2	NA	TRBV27	CASSRGSKPGELFF	TGTGCCAGCAGTCGGGGATCTAAACCCGGGGAGCTGTTTTTT
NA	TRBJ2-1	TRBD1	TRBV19	CASSIDPPQGARSYNEQFF	TGTGCCAGTAGTATAGACCCCCCGCAGGGGGCGAGATCCTACAATGAGCAGTTCTTC
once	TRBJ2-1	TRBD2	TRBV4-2	CASSQDFREGLYNEQFF	TGTGCCAGCAGCCAAGATTTTCGGGAGGGCCTCTACAATGAGCAGTTCTTC
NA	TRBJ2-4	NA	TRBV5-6	CASSLQVGLTGYIQYF	TGTGCCAGCAGCTTGCAGGTTGGGCTAACTGGGTACATTCAGTACTTC
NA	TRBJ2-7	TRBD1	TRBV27	CASIHRDRGSYEQYF	TGTGCCAGCATTCACCGGGACAGGGGCTCCTACGAGCAGTACTTC
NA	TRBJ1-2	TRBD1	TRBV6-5	CASLGQATSGYTF	TGTGCCAGCCTGGGACAGGCAACTTCTGGCTACACCTTC
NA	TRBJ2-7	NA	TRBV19	CASSLGSKGTYEQYF	TGTGCCAGTAGCTTGGGTTCTAAGGGGACCTACGAGCAGTACTTC
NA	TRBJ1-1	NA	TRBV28	CASSIGRYTEAFF	TGTGCCAGCAGTATCGGTCGGTACACTGAAGCTTTCTTT
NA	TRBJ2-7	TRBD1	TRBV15	CATSDRGTTQQYF	TGTGCCACCAGCGACAGGGGAACTACGCAGCAGTACTTC
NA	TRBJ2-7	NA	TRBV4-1	CASSHAGAYEQYF	TGCGCCAGCAGCCATGCAGGGGCCTACGAGCAGTACTTC
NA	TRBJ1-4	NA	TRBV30	CAWSPGATNEKLFF	TGTGCCTGGAGTCCAGGGGCAACTAATGAAAAACTGTTTTTT
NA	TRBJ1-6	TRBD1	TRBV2	CAIHGTANSPLHF	TGTGCCATTCACGGGACAGCTAATTCACCCCTCCACTTT
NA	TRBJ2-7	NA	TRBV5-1	CASSLASDRHYEQYF	TGCGCCAGCAGCTTGGCTTCGGACAGACACTACGAGCAGTACTTC
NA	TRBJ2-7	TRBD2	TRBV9	CASSGGSGSSYEQYF	TGTGCCAGCAGCGGAGGGAGCGGGAGCTCCTACGAGCAGTACTTC
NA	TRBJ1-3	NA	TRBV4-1	CASSHEISSGNTIYF	TGCGCCAGCAGCCATGAAATATCCTCTGGAAACACCATATATTTT
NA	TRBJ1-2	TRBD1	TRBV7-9	CASSLADRAYGYTF	TGTGCCAGCAGCTTAGCGGACAGGGCCTATGGCTACACCTTC
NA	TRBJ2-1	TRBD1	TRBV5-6	CASSFGTGLGNEQFF	TGTGCCAGCAGCTTTGGGACAGGGTTGGGCAATGAGCAGTTCTTC
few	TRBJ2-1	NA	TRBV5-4	CASSWWVGDREQFF	TGTGCCAGCAGCTGGTGGGTAGGGGATCGTGAGCAGTTCTTC
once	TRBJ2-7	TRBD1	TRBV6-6	CASRPGQGYEQYF	TGTGCCAGCAGGCCCGGACAGGGCTACGAGCAGTACTTC
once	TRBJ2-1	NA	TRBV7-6	CASSLGPGLGNEQFF	TGTGCCAGCAGCTTAGGGCCAGGGCTAGGCAATGAGCAGTTCTTC
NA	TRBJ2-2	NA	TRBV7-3	CASSLNPNPSTGELFF	TGTGCCAGCAGCTTAAACCCTAACCCTAGCACCGGGGAGCTGTTTTTT
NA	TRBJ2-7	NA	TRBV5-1	CASSLVPPRPYPYEQYF	TGCGCCAGCAGCTTGGTACCCCCGCGTCCGTATCCCTACGAGCAGTACTTC
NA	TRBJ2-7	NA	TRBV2	CASSDWVGDYEQYF	TGTGCCAGCAGTGATTGGGTAGGGGACTACGAGCAGTACTTC
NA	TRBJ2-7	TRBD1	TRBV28	CASSSSTGTGGRYEQYF	TGTGCCAGCAGTTCATCTACTGGGACAGGGGGCCGGTACGAGCAGTACTTC
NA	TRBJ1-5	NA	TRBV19	CASSNSRDYSNQPQHF	TGTGCCAGTAGTAATAGCAGGGACTATAGCAATCAGCCCCAGCATTTT
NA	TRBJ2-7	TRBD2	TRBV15	CATSVGGRSYEQYF	TGTGCCACCAGCGTCGGCGGGAGATCCTACGAGCAGTACTTC
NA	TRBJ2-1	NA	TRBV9	CASSVATSSYNEQFF	TGTGCCAGCAGCGTAGCCACTAGCTCCTACAATGAGCAGTTCTTC
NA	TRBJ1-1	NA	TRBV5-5	CASSHIASEAFF	TGTGCCAGCAGCCATATAGCGAGTGAAGCTTTCTTT
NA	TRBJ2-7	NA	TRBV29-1	CSVVGRRSYEQYF	TGCAGCGTTGTGGGCAGGAGGTCCTACGAGCAGTACTTC
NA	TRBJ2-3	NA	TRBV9	CASTNLRGDTQYF	TGTGCCAGCACCAACCTACGGGGAGATACGCAGTATTTT
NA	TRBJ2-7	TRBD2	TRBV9	CASSPGAGVSYEQYF	TGTGCCAGCAGCCCTGGGGCGGGGGTCTCCTACGAGCAGTACTTC
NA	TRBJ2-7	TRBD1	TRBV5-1	CASSPGTGGLEQYF	TGCGCCAGCAGCCCCGGGACAGGGGGGCTAGAGCAGTACTTC
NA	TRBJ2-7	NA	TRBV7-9	CASSLGMYEQYF	TGTGCCAGCAGCTTAGGAATGTACGAGCAGTACTTC
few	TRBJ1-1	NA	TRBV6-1	CASSERGEAFF	TGTGCCAGCAGTGAGAGGGGAGAAGCTTTCTTT
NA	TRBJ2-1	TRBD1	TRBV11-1	CASSLEGLGQRYNEQFF	TGTGCCAGCAGCTTAGAGGGTTTGGGACAGAGATACAATGAGCAGTTCTTC
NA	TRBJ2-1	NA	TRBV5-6	CASSFGEGDEQFF	TGTGCCAGCAGCTTTGGTGAGGGAGATGAGCAGTTCTTC
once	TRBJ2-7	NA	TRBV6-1	CASSGGSVGSSYEQYF	TGTGCCAGCAGTGGGGGGTCGGTCGGGAGCTCCTACGAGCAGTACTTC
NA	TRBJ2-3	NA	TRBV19	CATRDGPWIDTQYF	TGTGCCACGAGGGACGGGCCTTGGATAGATACGCAGTATTTT
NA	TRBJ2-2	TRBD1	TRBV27	CASSFGQERDTGELFF	TGTGCCAGCAGTTTCGGACAGGAAAGAGACACCGGGGAGCTGTTTTTT
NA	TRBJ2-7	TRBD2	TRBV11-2	CASSLGPGLVPEQYF	TGTGCCAGCAGCTTAGGGCCGGGACTAGTTCCCGAGCAGTACTTC
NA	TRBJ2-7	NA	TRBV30	CASGPPYEQYF	TGTGCCTCGGGACCCCCCTACGAGCAGTACTTC
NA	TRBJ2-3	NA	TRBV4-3	CASSPGPLSTDTQYF	TGCGCCAGCAGCCCGGGCCCCCTTAGCACAGATACGCAGTATTTT
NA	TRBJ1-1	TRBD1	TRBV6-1	CASSARTGSTTEAFF	TGTGCCAGCAGTGCCCGGACAGGGTCGACCACTGAAGCTTTCTTT
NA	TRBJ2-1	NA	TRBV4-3	CASSQGVGIYNEQFF	TGCGCCAGCAGCCAGGGGGTGGGTATATACAATGAGCAGTTCTTC
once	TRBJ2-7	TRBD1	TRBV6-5	CASSYIQGDYEQYF	TGTGCCAGCAGTTACATTCAGGGGGACTACGAGCAGTACTTC
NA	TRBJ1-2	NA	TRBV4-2	CASSHPPDPNYGYTF	TGTGCCAGCAGCCACCCTCCGGACCCTAACTATGGCTACACCTTC
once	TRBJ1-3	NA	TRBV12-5	CASGFLRERADGNTIYF	TGTGCTAGTGGTTTTCTTCGGGAACGAGCTGATGGAAACACCATATATTTT
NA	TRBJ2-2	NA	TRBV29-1	CSVVHTGELFF	TGCAGCGTTGTACACACCGGGGAGCTGTTTTTT